These T cell receptor beta chains were read from a single sample in a study of blood T cell repertoires in COVID-19. This table comes from immunoSEQ multiplex PCR, and its TCRdb copy is limited to in-frame clones, with some not included. The sample includes 180,000 or so clones, roughly 86% of them seen just once. The source material was peripheral blood. The receptors stem from a woman aged 25 to 39 with active or convalescent COVID-19. The CDR3 runs from the conserved cysteine through the conserved F or W. D genes are given only for firm matches. A clone size is listed for some rows: how often the clone was seen (once, few, many), or a class if it is expanded.

TRBJ2-5 TRBV5-1 . . CASSLGTAAVETQYF TGCGCCAGCAGCTTGGGTACTGCTGCCGTGGAGACCCAGTACTTC
TRBJ2-1 TRBV20-1 . TRBD2 CSASSGGAGSEQFF TGCAGTGCTAGTTCCGGGGGGGCCGGGAGTGAGCAGTTCTTC
TRBJ2-1 TRBV3-1/TRBV3-2 . TRBD1 CASSLAGTVKDVFF TGTGCCAGCAGCCTAGCCGGGACAGTGAAAGACGTCTTCTTC
TRBJ1-1 TRBV19 . TRBD1 CASSILGQARGGTEAFF TGTGCCAGTAGTATACTGGGACAGGCGAGGGGGGGCACTGAAGCTTTCTTT
TRBJ1-6 TRBV24-1 . TRBD1 CATSDYARTGENSPLHF TGTGCCACCAGTGATTACGCCCGGACAGGGGAGAATTCACCCCTCCACTTT
TRBJ2-7 TRBV3-1/TRBV3-2 . . CASSQGGSGVYEQYF TGTGCCAGCAGCCAAGGGGGGTCAGGGGTGTACGAGCAGTACTTC
TRBJ1-2 TRBV19 . TRBD1 CASRTGGYGGYTF TGTGCCAGTAGAACAGGGGGCTATGGCGGCTACACCTTC
TRBJ1-6 TRBV5-8 . TRBD1 CASSSHGQGTSSPLHF TGTGCCAGCAGCTCGCATGGACAGGGGACTAGTTCACCCCTCCACTTT
TRBJ1-1 TRBV19 . . CASSFRTVNTEAFF TGTGCCAGTAGCTTTAGGACAGTGAACACTGAAGCTTTCTTT
TRBJ2-5 TRBV3-1/TRBV3-2 . . CASSQGLVGIRETQYF TGTGCCAGCAGCCAAGGACTAGTGGGCATACGGGAGACCCAGTACTTC
TRBJ1-4 TRBV20-1 . . CSASAQVDEKLFF TGCAGTGCTAGTGCACAGGTTGATGAAAAACTGTTTTTT
TRBJ1-1 TRBV6-5 . . CASSPARANTEAFF TGTGCCAGCAGTCCTGCCAGGGCCAACACTGAAGCTTTCTTT
TRBJ2-5 TRBV5-1 . . CASSLGQPQETQYF TGCGCCAGCAGCTTGGGACAGCCACAAGAGACCCAGTACTTC
TRBJ1-4 TRBV19 . . CASSIDRTATNEKLFF TGTGCCAGTAGTATTGACAGGACTGCAACTAATGAAAAACTGTTTTTT
TRBJ1-6 TRBV6-6 . . CASSRQDNSPLHF TGTGCCAGCAGTAGACAGGATAATTCACCCCTCCACTTT
TRBJ2-3 TRBV4-2 once TRBD2 CASSQESTVAGSGTDTQYF TGTGCCAGCAGCCAGGAGTCCACGGTAGCGGGGTCTGGGACAGATACGCAGTATTTT
TRBJ1-1 TRBV12-5 . TRBD1 CASGLDDRGRRAFF TGTGCTAGTGGTTTGGATGACAGGGGGCGTCGGGCTTTCTTT
TRBJ2-7 TRBV2 . TRBD2 CASSAGLAGGPRTRQYF TGTGCCAGCAGCGCTGGACTAGCGGGAGGACCGAGAACGAGGCAGTACTTC
TRBJ1-3 TRBV19 once TRBD1 CASSITGVLISGNTIYF TGTGCCAGTAGTATAACAGGGGTCCTCATCTCTGGAAACACCATATATTTT
TRBJ2-7 TRBV15 . . CATSRIQGGGYEQYF TGTGCCACCAGCAGAATCCAGGGAGGGGGCTACGAGCAGTACTTC
TRBJ1-6 TRBV9 . . CASSTDGGALPLHF TGTGCCAGCAGCACGGACGGGGGAGCTTTACCCCTCCACTTT
TRBJ1-6 TRBV19 once . CASRTGTRSYNSPLHF TGTGCCAGCCGAACAGGGACCCGCTCCTATAATTCACCCCTCCACTTT
TRBJ1-1 TRBV3-1/TRBV3-2 few . CASSQGLDTYTEAFF TGTGCCAGCAGCCAAGGCCTGGACACCTACACTGAAGCTTTCTTT
TRBJ1-2 TRBV6-5 . . CASSRFTYGYTF TGTGCCAGCAGTCGGTTTACCTATGGCTACACCTTC